Below are 23 T cell receptor beta chains sequenced from a single sample in a study of CD8 T cells in ankylosing spondylitis. General study points: A TCR beta motif of roughly 8 highly homologous variants seemed to mark ankylosing spondylitis blood.

TCRdb re-called the 5' RACE reads with MiXCR, one entry per CDR3 protein. The repertoire includes approximately 540,000 distinct CDR3 sequences, approximately 11% of them detected once, and under 7.5% sits in the top ten. Their antigen targets remain unknown. Material: blood, either unsorted or a sorted T cell fraction (not recorded which). The origin of the receptors is a male donor with ankylosing spondylitis.

This clonotype was seen more than once but under ten times. The chain joins TRBV5-5 to TRBJ2-1, with D unresolved. Trimming removed 3 bases from V and 0 bases from J, with 10 bases in between. The CDR3 has 15 amino acids. Germline V CDR1 and CDR2: SGHKS, YYEKEE (reference sequence). The CDR3 here is CASSSYSSSYNEQFF. In nucleotides, the CDR3 is TGTGCCAGCAGCTCGTACTCCAGCTCCTACAATGAGCAGTTCTTC. The whole variable domain, remainder taken from reference TRBV5-5 and TRBJ2-1, is DAGVTQSPTHLIKTRGQQVTLRCSPISGHKSVSWYQQVLGQGPQFIFQYYEKEERGRGNFPDRFSARQFPNYSSELNVNALLLGDSALYLCASSSYSSSYNEQFFGPGTRLTVL.

This clonotype was seen a handful of times. The J gene is TRBJ2-3, the V gene TRBV4-1, with D tentatively TRBD2 (6 bases). In germline, CDR1 is MGHRA, CDR2 YSYEKL. This CDR3 has 14 residues. The V end lost 1 base, the J end lost 4 bases, and 9 bases lay between the germline ends. In nucleotides, the CDR3 is TGCGCCAGCAGCCAAGCACTAGCTTCAGATACGCAGTATTTT. Its translation is CASSQALASDTQYF.

In regard to this clonotype: A much larger clone is a single base away; this may be a read error. The chain joins TRBV5-1 to TRBJ2-3, with TRBD1 as a possible D gene (6 bases). This CDR3 spans 14 amino acids. Trimming stripped 0 bases from V and 2 bases from J, with 7 bases between. The germline gives CDR1 SGHRS, CDR2 YFSETQ. DNA of the CDR3: TGCGCCAGCAGCTTGGGGGACATCACAGATACGCAGTATTTT. Translation: CASSLGDITDTQYF.

This clonotype was counted between two and nine times. The chain has TRBV5-6 and TRBJ2-3, with 9 positions matching TRBD1. Germline-derived CDR1 and CDR2 are SGHDT and YYEEEE. V gave up 2 bases and J gave up 0 bases; unmatched junction bases: 10. This CDR3 comprises 18 residues. This CDR3 is CASSFVWDRDSSTDTQYF. For the CDR3, the DNA is TGTGCCAGCAGCTTTGTGTGGGACAGGGACTCTAGCACAGATACGCAGTATTTT.

This sequence joins TRBV5-1 and TRBJ2-7; D tentatively fits TRBD1 or TRBD2 (5 bases each). Germline CDR1 reads SGHRS; CDR2 reads YFSETQ. Trimming left V 4 bases short and J 2 bases short, with 13 bases between. The CDR3 spans 14 residues. CDR3 sequence: CASSPRDGAYEQYF. CDR3 DNA sequence: TGCGCCAGCAGCCCCCGGGACGGTGCCTACGAGCAGTACTTC.

The chain links TRBV2 to TRBJ1-5; unclear D gene. This CDR3 has 15 amino acids. CDR1 SNHLY and CDR2 FYNNEI come from the germline V gene. Trimming cost V 4 bases and J 2 bases, with 12 bases left between them. The CDR3 bases are TGTGCCAGCAGTGGGGCGGGTTGGGGCAATCAGCCCCAGCATTTT. It specifies CASSGAGWGNQPQHF.

This clonotype was seen only a few times. The genes are TRBV7-2 and TRBJ2-3; TRBD2 agrees at 12 bases. The V and J ends lost 5 bases and 5 bases, in that order; junction bases with no gene match: 11. Per the germline V gene, CDR1 is SGHTA and CDR2 is FQGNSA. The CDR3 is 17 amino acids. CDR3 sequence reads: CASSRVLAGGGGDTQYF. In DNA form, the CDR3 reads TGTGCCAGCAGCCGAGTGCTAGCGGGAGGGGGGGGAGATACGCAGTATTTT.

This clonotype occurred a few times. The J gene is TRBJ1-5, the V gene TRBV12-3 or TRBV12-4; D might be TRBD1 (6 bases). This CDR3 has 13 residues. V shed 8 bases and J shed 4 bases, with 12 bases lying between them. This chain's CDR3 is CASSGVPNQPQHF. As DNA, the CDR3 is TGTGCCAGCTCAGGGGTACCTAATCAGCCCCAGCATTTT.

This clonotype was observed at least ten times. The gene calls are TRBV5-1 and TRBJ1-1; D remains ambiguous. Germline lookup yields CDR1 SGHRS and CDR2 YFSETQ. Trimming removed 1 base from V and 3 bases from J, with 10 bases in between. The CDR3 loop spans 14 amino acids. The CDR3 loop reads CASSLTPFDTEAFF. CDR3 nucleotides: TGCGCCAGCAGCTTGACACCTTTTGACACTGAAGCTTTCTTT.

This clonotype appeared many times. The chain recombines TRBV5-1 with TRBJ2-1; 7 nucleotides align to TRBD2. The CDR3 loop spans 14 amino acids. V lost 0 bases, J lost 8 bases, and 5 bases stayed unmatched. Germline V gene data show CDR1 as SGHRS and CDR2 as YFSETQ. The chain's CDR3 is CASSLASGRDEQFF. CDR3 DNA: TGCGCCAGCAGCTTGGCTAGCGGTCGCGATGAGCAGTTCTTC.

This clonotype was recorded at least ten times. The chain is built from TRBV20-1 and TRBJ2-1; weak D call: TRBD2 (5 bases). Germline CDR1 and CDR2: DFQATT and SNEGSKA (reference sequence). The CDR3 sequence is 11 residues long. Trimming cost V 1 base and J 8 bases, with 6 bases left between them. The CDR3 protein is CSARALDEQFF. CDR3 sequence (DNA): TGCAGTGCTAGAGCACTAGATGAGCAGTTCTTC.

This clonotype was seen a few times. V usage is TRBV6-6 and J usage is TRBJ2-7; 9 bases fit TRBD2. The J segment lost 3 bases and the V segment lost 5 bases, leaving 2 bases of the junction unmatched. Germline lookup yields CDR1 MNHNY and CDR2 SVGAGI (reference sequence). The CDR3 contains 13 residues. This CDR3 reads CASSIAGDYEQYF. Here the CDR3 DNA reads TGTGCCAGCAGTATAGCGGGAGACTACGAGCAGTACTTC.

This clonotype was seen more than once but under ten times. The chain joins TRBV6-2 or TRBV6-3 to TRBJ2-1; D is perhaps TRBD1 (5 bases). V was trimmed by 4 bases and J by 9 bases, leaving 10 bases between them. Germline loops: CDR1 MNHEY, CDR2 SVGEGT. The CDR3 loop spans 12 amino acids. The DNA of the CDR3 is TGTGCCAGCAGTTCGTACCAGGGTGAGCAGTTCTTC. As protein: CASSSYQGEQFF.

This sequence joins TRBV20-1 and TRBJ2-3; 11 positions match TRBD1. Germline-derived CDR1 and CDR2 are DFQATT and SNEGSKA (reference sequence). The CDR3 runs 13 residues. V was pared by 6 bases and J by 3 bases, with 2 bases of the junction left unmatched. This CDR3 reads CSADRGQTDTQYF. The CDR3 region has the DNA TGCAGTGCGGACAGGGGGCAGACAGATACGCAGTATTTT.

The V gene is TRBV15, the J gene TRBJ1-5; 7 positions agree with TRBD1. J lost 7 bases, V lost 5 bases, and 11 bases had no gene match. The V gene's germline CDR1 is LNHNV and CDR2 YYDKDF (reference sequence). The CDR3 sequence is 15 residues long. CDR3 sequence reads: CATSGRQGDRQPQHF. DNA of the CDR3: TGTGCCACCAGCGGACGACAGGGAGATCGGCAGCCCCAGCATTTT. The full variable domain, rest sourced from reference TRBV15 and TRBJ1-5, is DAMVIQNPRYQVTQFGKPVTLSCSQTLNHNVMYWYQQKSSQAPKLLFHYYDKDFNNEADTPDNFQSRRPNTSFCFLDIRSPGLGDTAMYLCATSGRQGDRQPQHFGDGTRLSIL.

This clonotype was detected a few times. The V and J genes are TRBV7-8 and TRBJ2-7; D could derive from TRBD1 or TRBD2 (5 bases each). V was pared by 1 base and J by 2 bases, with 15 bases between. CDR3 size: 16 residues. Germline CDR1 SGHVS, CDR2 FQNEAQ. CDR3 bases: TGTGCCAGCAGCTTAGGAGGCCTAGTGGGGGCCTACGAGCAGTACTTC. Its translation: CASSLGGLVGAYEQYF.

The chain carries TRBV7-8 and TRBJ2-7, with 13 bases identical to TRBD2. The CDR3 covers 16 residues. Germline CDR1 is SGHVS and CDR2 is FQNEAQ. With 7 bases clipped from V and 8 bases from J, the junction kept 14 bases outside the gene matches. The CDR3 sequence: CASTWGLAGPPGKQYF. CDR3 DNA: TGTGCCAGCACCTGGGGACTAGCGGGGCCCCCGGGGAAGCAGTACTTC.

CDR3 amino acids: CSGREPTGYAEAFF. The CDR3 DNA follows: TGCAGTGGACGAGAGCCGACAGGGTACGCTGAAGCTTTCTTT. The genes are TRBV20-1 and TRBJ1-1; TRBD1 matches 7 bases. The V and J ends lost 7 bases and 6 bases, in that order; junction bases with no gene match: 14. The CDR3 length is 14 residues. CDR1 is DFQATT and CDR2 is SNEGSKA in the germline V gene (reference sequence).

This clonotype was seen ten or more times. The genes are TRBV5-6 and TRBJ1-6; D is undetermined. The CDR3 runs 12 residues. With 0 bases removed from V and 10 bases from J, the gap between germline ends came to 5 bases. Per the germline V gene, CDR1 is SGHDT and CDR2 is YYEEEE. CDR3: CASSLEWSPLHF. The CDR3 nucleotides read TGTGCCAGCAGCTTGGAGTGGTCACCCCTCCACTTT.

As for this clonotype: A much larger clonotype is one base distant, so this may be a read error. This sequence joins TRBV12-3 or TRBV12-4 and TRBJ2-2; the D is unclear. V was clipped by 10 bases and J by 6 bases, with 12 bases between them. The CDR3 runs to 12 residues. CDR3 amino acids: CANNSFSGELFF. CDR3 nucleotide sequence: TGTGCCAACAACTCTTTTTCCGGGGAGCTGTTTTTT.

This clonotype occurred a few times. The chain is built from TRBV20-1 and TRBJ2-7, with 8 bases aligning to TRBD2. The CDR3 extends over 16 amino acids. In germline, CDR1 is DFQATT, CDR2 SNEGSKA (reference sequence). V was clipped by 6 bases and J by 3 bases; unmatched bases: 16. The CDR3, as DNA: TGCAGTGCCGCGGCTATAGCGGGGACCTGGGACTACGAGCAGTACTTC. Residues: CSAAAIAGTWDYEQYF.

This chain links TRBV6-1 with TRBJ1-2; 8 bases line up with TRBD1. J gave up 7 bases and V 0 bases, and 10 bases lay outside the gene matches. The CDR3 covers 16 residues. CDR1 and CDR2 (germline): MNHNS, SASEGT. The CDR3 spells CASSEALRQGNGGYTF. For the CDR3, the DNA is TGTGCCAGCAGTGAAGCGCTTCGACAGGGGAACGGTGGCTACACCTTC.

This clonotype was seen more than once but under ten times. The gene calls are TRBV7-9 and TRBJ2-7; no clear D. Germline V lookup: CDR1 SEHNR, CDR2 FQNEAQ (reference sequence). The ends were cut back, 6 bases at V and 1 base at J, with 19 bases in the middle. The CDR3 totals 16 residues. The CDR3 region is CASSLLGPTHSYEQYF. CDR3 sequence (DNA): TGTGCCAGCAGTCTTCTCGGCCCGACCCATTCCTACGAGCAGTACTTC.